Listed below are T cell receptor beta chains from one sample, sequenced in a study of blood T cell repertoires in COVID-19. Some clones are missing from TCRdb's copy, which holds only in-frame ones; the method was immunoSEQ multiplex PCR. The table records tens of thousands of clones, roughly four fifths of them present only once. The sequenced sample was peripheral blood. The receptors shown here come from a man aged 45 to 65 with active or convalescent COVID-19. The CDR3 runs from the conserved cysteine through the conserved F or W. A D gene is named only where the DNA matches it firmly. A clone size is listed for some rows: how often the clone was seen (once, few, many), or a class if it is expanded.

j_gene: TRBJ2-1
abundance: -
d_gene: -
v_gene: TRBV5-6
CDR3aa: CASSRWPVDEQFF
CDR3nt: TGTGCCAGCAGCCGCTGGCCTGTGGATGAGCAGTTCTTC

j_gene: TRBJ2-1
abundance: -
d_gene: TRBD2
v_gene: TRBV11-2
CDR3aa: CASSFPGGSYNEQFF
CDR3nt: TGTGCCAGCAGCTTCCCGGGGGGTTCCTACAATGAGCAGTTCTTC

j_gene: TRBJ2-3
abundance: few
d_gene: -
v_gene: TRBV7-8
CDR3aa: CASSPRQLSTDTQYF
CDR3nt: TGTGCCAGCAGCCCTAGACAGCTAAGCACAGATACGCAGTATTTT

j_gene: TRBJ1-5
abundance: -
d_gene: -
v_gene: TRBV14
CDR3aa: CASSQTGSGNQPQHF
CDR3nt: TGTGCCAGCAGCCAAACAGGGTCCGGCAATCAGCCCCAGCATTTT

j_gene: TRBJ2-3
abundance: once
d_gene: TRBD1
v_gene: TRBV7-9
CDR3aa: CASSPTGAAFTDTQYF
CDR3nt: TGTGCCAGCAGCCCGACAGGGGCGGCATTCACAGATACGCAGTATTTT

j_gene: TRBJ1-5
abundance: -
d_gene: -
v_gene: TRBV27
CDR3aa: CASSPYPGSDSNQPQHF
CDR3nt: TGTGCCAGCAGTCCTTACCCCGGGTCCGATAGCAATCAGCCCCAGCATTTT

j_gene: TRBJ1-6
abundance: -
d_gene: TRBD1
v_gene: TRBV30
CDR3aa: CAWSVGQGNNSPLHF
CDR3nt: TGTGCCTGGAGTGTAGGACAGGGGAATAATTCACCCCTCCACTTT

j_gene: TRBJ1-4
abundance: -
d_gene: TRBD1
v_gene: TRBV28
CDR3aa: CASSLTGTGGEKLFF
CDR3nt: TGTGCCAGCAGTTTAACTGGGACAGGGGGTGAAAAACTGTTTTTT

j_gene: TRBJ1-1
abundance: -
d_gene: -
v_gene: TRBV28
CDR3aa: CASSSLSTEAFF
CDR3nt: TGTGCCAGCAGTTCATTGAGCACTGAAGCTTTCTTT

j_gene: TRBJ2-5
abundance: few
d_gene: -
v_gene: TRBV6-5
CDR3aa: CASNPTGRETQYF
CDR3nt: TGTGCCAGCAACCCGACAGGGAGGGAGACCCAGTACTTC

j_gene: TRBJ2-1
abundance: once
d_gene: -
v_gene: TRBV13
CDR3aa: CASSVHDNEQFF
CDR3nt: TGTGCCAGCAGCGTACATGACAATGAGCAGTTCTTC

j_gene: TRBJ2-3
abundance: few
d_gene: TRBD2
v_gene: TRBV19
CDR3aa: CASTLTGGADTQYF
CDR3nt: TGTGCCAGTACCTTGACGGGGGGGGCAGATACGCAGTATTTT

j_gene: TRBJ2-2
abundance: few
d_gene: -
v_gene: TRBV5-5
CDR3aa: CASSFSGGTGTGELFF
CDR3nt: TGTGCCAGCAGCTTTTCCGGGGGTACGGGTACCGGGGAGCTGTTTTTT

j_gene: TRBJ2-3
abundance: -
d_gene: -
v_gene: TRBV14
CDR3aa: CASSQDWGQGTDTQYF
CDR3nt: TGTGCCAGCAGCCAAGATTGGGGGCAGGGCACAGATACGCAGTATTTT

j_gene: TRBJ1-2
abundance: -
d_gene: -
v_gene: TRBV18
CDR3aa: CASSPSHGQGRNYGYTF
CDR3nt: TGTGCCAGCTCACCATCCCATGGCCAGGGGCGGAACTATGGCTACACCTTC

j_gene: TRBJ2-5
abundance: -
d_gene: TRBD2
v_gene: TRBV15
CDR3aa: CATSRETSGGETQYF
CDR3nt: TGTGCCACCAGCAGAGAGACTAGCGGGGGCGAGACCCAGTACTTC

j_gene: TRBJ2-4
abundance: -
d_gene: TRBD1
v_gene: TRBV5-4
CDR3aa: CASSPDRGQYIQYF
CDR3nt: TGTGCCAGCAGCCCGGACAGGGGGCAGTACATTCAGTACTTC

j_gene: TRBJ2-1
abundance: -
d_gene: TRBD1
v_gene: TRBV4-2
CDR3aa: CASSQEGTGYNEQFF
CDR3nt: TGTGCCAGCAGCCAAGAAGGGACAGGGTACAATGAGCAGTTCTTC

j_gene: TRBJ1-2
abundance: -
d_gene: -
v_gene: TRBV10-1
CDR3aa: CASSSTANYGYTF
CDR3nt: TGCGCCAGCAGTTCCACAGCTAACTATGGCTACACCTTC

j_gene: TRBJ2-5
abundance: -
d_gene: TRBD1
v_gene: TRBV5-1
CDR3aa: CASSQDRSPWETQYF
CDR3nt: TGCGCCAGCAGCCAGGACAGGTCTCCCTGGGAGACCCAGTACTTC

j_gene: TRBJ2-2
abundance: -
d_gene: -
v_gene: TRBV2
CDR3aa: CASTKGGDTGELFF
CDR3nt: TGTGCCAGCACCAAGGGGGGGGACACCGGGGAGCTGTTTTTT

j_gene: TRBJ1-1
abundance: -
d_gene: -
v_gene: TRBV27
CDR3aa: CASSFSGLMNTEAFF
CDR3nt: TGTGCCAGCAGTTTTTCGGGACTCATGAACACTGAAGCTTTCTTT

j_gene: TRBJ2-2
abundance: few
d_gene: TRBD2
v_gene: TRBV7-6
CDR3aa: CASSSTSWADTGELFF
CDR3nt: TGTGCCAGCAGCTCGACTAGCTGGGCGGACACCGGGGAGCTGTTTTTT

j_gene: TRBJ2-1
abundance: -
d_gene: -
v_gene: TRBV6-4
CDR3aa: CASRKTGRLSYNEQFF
CDR3nt: TGTGCCAGCAGGAAGACAGGGAGGCTCTCCTACAATGAGCAGTTCTTC

j_gene: TRBJ1-4
abundance: -
d_gene: -
v_gene: TRBV19
CDR3aa: CASSTGDGAEKLFF
CDR3nt: TGTGCCAGTAGTACAGGAGATGGGGCTGAAAAACTGTTTTTT

j_gene: TRBJ2-1
abundance: -
d_gene: -
v_gene: TRBV19
CDR3aa: CASSISRSYNEQFF
CDR3nt: TGTGCCAGTAGTATATCGCGCTCCTACAATGAGCAGTTCTTC

j_gene: TRBJ1-4
abundance: -
d_gene: -
v_gene: TRBV18
CDR3aa: CASSPGLNEKLFF
CDR3nt: TGTGCCAGCTCACCAGGGCTTAATGAAAAACTGTTTTTT

j_gene: TRBJ2-2
abundance: -
d_gene: -
v_gene: TRBV28
CDR3aa: CASSLITGELFF
CDR3nt: TGTGCCAGCAGTTTAATAACCGGGGAGCTGTTTTTT